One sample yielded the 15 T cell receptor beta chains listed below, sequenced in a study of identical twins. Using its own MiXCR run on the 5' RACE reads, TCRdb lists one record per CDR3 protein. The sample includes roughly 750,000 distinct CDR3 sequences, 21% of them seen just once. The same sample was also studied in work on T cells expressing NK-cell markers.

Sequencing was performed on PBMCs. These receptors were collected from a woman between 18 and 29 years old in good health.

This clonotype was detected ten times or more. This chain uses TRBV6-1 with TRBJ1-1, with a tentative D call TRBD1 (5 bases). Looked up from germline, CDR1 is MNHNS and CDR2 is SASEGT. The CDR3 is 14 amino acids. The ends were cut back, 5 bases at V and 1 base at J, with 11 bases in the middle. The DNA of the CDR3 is TGTGCCAGCAGTCAGGGTGGAACGAACACTGAAGCTTTCTTT. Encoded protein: CASSQGGTNTEAFF.

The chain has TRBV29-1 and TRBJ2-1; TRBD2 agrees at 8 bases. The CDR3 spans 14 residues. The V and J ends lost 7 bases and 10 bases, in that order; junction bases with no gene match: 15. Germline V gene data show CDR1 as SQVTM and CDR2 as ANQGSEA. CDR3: CSGAFRLARSEQFF. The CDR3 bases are TGCAGCGGTGCGTTTAGACTAGCGCGATCGGAGCAGTTCTTC.

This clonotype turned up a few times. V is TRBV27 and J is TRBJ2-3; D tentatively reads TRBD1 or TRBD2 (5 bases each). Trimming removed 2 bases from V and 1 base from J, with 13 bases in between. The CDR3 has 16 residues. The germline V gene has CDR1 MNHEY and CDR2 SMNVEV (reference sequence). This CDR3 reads CASSLRGPYGTDTQYF. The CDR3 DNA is TGTGCCAGCAGTTTACGGGGCCCCTACGGCACAGATACGCAGTATTTT.

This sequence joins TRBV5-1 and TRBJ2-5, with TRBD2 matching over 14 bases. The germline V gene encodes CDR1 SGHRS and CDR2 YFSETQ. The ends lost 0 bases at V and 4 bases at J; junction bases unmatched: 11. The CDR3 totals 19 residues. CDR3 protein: CASSLGLAGGPVVRETQYF. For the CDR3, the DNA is TGCGCCAGCAGCTTGGGACTAGCGGGAGGGCCCGTGGTTCGAGAGACCCAGTACTTC.

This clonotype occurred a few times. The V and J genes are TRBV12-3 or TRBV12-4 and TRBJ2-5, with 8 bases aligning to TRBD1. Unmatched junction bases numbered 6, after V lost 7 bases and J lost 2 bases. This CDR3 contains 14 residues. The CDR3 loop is CASTGQGPQETQYF. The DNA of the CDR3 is TGTGCCAGCACCGGACAGGGACCGCAAGAGACCCAGTACTTC.

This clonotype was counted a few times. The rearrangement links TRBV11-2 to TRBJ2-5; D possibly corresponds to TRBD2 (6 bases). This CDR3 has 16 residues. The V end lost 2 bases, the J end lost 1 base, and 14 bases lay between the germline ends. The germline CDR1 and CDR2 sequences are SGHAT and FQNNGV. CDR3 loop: CASSLRLATSQETQYF. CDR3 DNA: TGTGCCAGCAGCTTAAGGCTAGCGACCTCCCAAGAGACCCAGTACTTC.

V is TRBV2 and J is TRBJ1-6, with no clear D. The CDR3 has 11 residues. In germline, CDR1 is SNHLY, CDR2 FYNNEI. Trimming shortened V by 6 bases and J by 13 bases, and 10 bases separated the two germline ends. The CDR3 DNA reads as TGTGCCAGCAGGCTGGAGGGTCCCCTCCACTTT. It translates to CASRLEGPLHF.

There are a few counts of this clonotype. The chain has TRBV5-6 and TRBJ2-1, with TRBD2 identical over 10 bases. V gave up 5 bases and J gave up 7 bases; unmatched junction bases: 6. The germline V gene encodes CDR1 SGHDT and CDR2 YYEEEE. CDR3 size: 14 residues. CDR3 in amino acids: CASRKAGGRNEQFF. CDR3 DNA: TGTGCCAGCAGGAAAGCGGGGGGGCGTAATGAGCAGTTCTTC.

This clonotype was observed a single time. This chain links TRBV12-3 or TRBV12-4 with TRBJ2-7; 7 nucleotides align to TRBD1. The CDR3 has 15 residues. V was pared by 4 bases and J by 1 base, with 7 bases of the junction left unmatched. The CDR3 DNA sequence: TGTGCCAGCAGTTATGATTTACAGGGGTCCTACGAGCAGTACTTC. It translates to CASSYDLQGSYEQYF.

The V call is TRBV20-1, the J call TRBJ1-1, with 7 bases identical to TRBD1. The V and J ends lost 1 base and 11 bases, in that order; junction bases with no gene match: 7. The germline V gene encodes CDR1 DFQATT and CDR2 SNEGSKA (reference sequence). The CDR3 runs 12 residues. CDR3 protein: CSARGDRFDAFF. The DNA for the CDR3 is TGCAGTGCTAGAGGGGACAGATTCGACGCTTTCTTT.

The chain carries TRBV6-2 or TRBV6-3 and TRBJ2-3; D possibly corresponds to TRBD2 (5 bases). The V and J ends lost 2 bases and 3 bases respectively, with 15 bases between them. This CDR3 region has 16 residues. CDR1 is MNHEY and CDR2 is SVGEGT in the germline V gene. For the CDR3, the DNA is TGTGCCAGCAGTTACAACTCCCGGGGATCAACAGATACGCAGTATTTT. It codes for CASSYNSRGSTDTQYF.

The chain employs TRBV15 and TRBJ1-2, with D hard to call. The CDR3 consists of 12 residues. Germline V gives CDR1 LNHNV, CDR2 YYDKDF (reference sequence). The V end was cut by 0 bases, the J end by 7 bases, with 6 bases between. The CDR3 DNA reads TGTGCCACCAGCAGAGATTCGGGTGGCTACACCTTC. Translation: CATSRDSGGYTF.

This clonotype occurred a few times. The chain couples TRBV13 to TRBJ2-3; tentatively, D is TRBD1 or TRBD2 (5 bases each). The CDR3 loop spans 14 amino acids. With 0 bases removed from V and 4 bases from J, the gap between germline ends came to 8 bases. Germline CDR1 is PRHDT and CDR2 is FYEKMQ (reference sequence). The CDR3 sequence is CASSLGRDPDTQYF. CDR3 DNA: TGTGCCAGCAGCTTAGGCCGGGACCCAGATACGCAGTATTTT. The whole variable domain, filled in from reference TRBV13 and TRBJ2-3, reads AAGVIQSPRHLIKEKRETATLKCYPIPRHDTVYWYQQGPGQDPQFLISFYEKMQSDKGSIPDRFSAQQFSDYHSELNMSSLELGDSALYFCASSLGRDPDTQYFGPGTRLTVL.

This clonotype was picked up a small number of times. The CDR3 loop reads CASSPKGRFYGYTF. CDR3 nucleotides: TGTGCCAGCTCACCAAAGGGCAGGTTTTATGGCTACACCTTC. The chain combines TRBV3-1 with TRBJ1-2, with no clear D. CDR3 size: 14 residues. The V gene lost 8 bases and the J gene lost 5 bases, with 18 bases spanning the gap. Germline V gene data show CDR1 as LGHDT and CDR2 as YNNKEL (reference sequence).

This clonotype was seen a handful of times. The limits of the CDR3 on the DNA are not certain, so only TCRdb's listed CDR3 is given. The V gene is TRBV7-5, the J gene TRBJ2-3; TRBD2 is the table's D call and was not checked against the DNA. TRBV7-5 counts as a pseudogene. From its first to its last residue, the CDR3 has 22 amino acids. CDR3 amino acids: CISVSEANVRLAGGNGTDTQYF.